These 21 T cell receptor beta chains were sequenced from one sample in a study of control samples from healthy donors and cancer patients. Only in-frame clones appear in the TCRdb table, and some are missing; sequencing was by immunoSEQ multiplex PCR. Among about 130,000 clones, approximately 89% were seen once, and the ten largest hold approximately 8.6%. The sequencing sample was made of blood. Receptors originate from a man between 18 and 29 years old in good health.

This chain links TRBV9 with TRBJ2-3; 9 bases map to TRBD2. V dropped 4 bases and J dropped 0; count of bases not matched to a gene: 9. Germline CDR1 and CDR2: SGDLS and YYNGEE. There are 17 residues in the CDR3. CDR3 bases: TGTGCCAGCAGCCTCGGGGGAGCGGGGGGCAGCACAGATACGCAGTATTTT. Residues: CASSLGGAGGSTDTQYF.

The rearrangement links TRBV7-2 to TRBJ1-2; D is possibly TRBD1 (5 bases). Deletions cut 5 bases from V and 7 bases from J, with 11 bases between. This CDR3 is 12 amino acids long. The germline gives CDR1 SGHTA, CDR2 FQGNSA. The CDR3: CASSPGTVGYTF. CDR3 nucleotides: TGTGCCAGCAGCCCAGGGACCGTTGGCTACACCTTC.

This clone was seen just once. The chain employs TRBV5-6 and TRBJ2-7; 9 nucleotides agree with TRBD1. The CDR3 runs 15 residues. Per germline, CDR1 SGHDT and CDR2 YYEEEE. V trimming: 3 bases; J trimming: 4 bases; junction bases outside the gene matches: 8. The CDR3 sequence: CASSYLTGGNYEQYF. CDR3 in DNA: TGTGCCAGCAGCTACTTGACAGGGGGGAATTACGAGCAGTACTTC.

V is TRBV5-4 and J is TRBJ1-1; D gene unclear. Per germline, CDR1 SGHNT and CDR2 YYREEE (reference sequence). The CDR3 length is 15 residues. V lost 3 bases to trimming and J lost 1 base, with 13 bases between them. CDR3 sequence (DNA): TGTGCCAGCAGCTGGATGGACGGGCCGAACACTGAAGCTTTCTTT. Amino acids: CASSWMDGPNTEAFF.

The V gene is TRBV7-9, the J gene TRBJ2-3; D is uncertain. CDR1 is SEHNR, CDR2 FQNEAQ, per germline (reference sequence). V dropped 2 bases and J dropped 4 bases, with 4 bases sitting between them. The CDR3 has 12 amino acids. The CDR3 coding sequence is TGTGCCAGCAGCTTAATTCCAGATACGCAGTATTTT. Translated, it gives CASSLIPDTQYF. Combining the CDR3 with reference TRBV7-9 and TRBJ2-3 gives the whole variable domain DTGVSQNPRHKITKRGQNVTFRCDPISEHNRLYWYRQTLGQGPEFLTYFQNEAQLEKSRLLSDRFSAERPKGSFSTLEIQRTEQGDSAMYLCASSLIPDTQYFGPGTRLTVL.

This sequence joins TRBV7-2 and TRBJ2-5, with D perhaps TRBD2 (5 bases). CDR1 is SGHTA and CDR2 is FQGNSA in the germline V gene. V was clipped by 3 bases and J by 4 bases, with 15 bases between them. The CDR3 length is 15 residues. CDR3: CASSFGLVEGETQYF. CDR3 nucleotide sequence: TGTGCCAGCAGCTTTGGCCTCGTCGAGGGAGAGACCCAGTACTTC.

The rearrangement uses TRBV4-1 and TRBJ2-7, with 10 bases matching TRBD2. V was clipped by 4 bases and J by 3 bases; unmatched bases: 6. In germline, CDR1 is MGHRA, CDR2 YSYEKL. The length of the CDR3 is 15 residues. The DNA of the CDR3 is TGCGCCAGCAGCCGGGGGACTAGCGAAAACTACGAGCAGTACTTC. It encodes CASSRGTSENYEQYF.

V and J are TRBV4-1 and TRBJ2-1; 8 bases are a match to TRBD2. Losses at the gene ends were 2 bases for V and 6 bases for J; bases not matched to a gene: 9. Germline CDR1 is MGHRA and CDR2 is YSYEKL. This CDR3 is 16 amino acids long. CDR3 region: CASSQIPGLAPNEQFF. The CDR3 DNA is TGCGCCAGCAGCCAAATCCCCGGACTAGCCCCCAATGAGCAGTTCTTC.

This CDR3 reads CASSQDGGFSYEQYF. The CDR3 DNA sequence: TGTGCCAGCAGCCAAGACGGGGGGTTTTCCTACGAGCAGTACTTC. The chain has TRBV3-1 (or the pseudogene TRBV3-2) and TRBJ2-7, with TRBD2 identical over 7 bases. The CDR3 extends over 15 amino acids. Germline CDR1 LGHDT, CDR2 YNNKEL (reference sequence). J was trimmed by 1 base and V by 0 bases; bases with no gene match: 3.

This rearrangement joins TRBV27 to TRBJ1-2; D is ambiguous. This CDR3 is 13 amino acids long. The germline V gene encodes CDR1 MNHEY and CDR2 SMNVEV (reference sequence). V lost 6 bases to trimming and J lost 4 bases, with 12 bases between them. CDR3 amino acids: CASSGPALYGYTF. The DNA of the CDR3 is TGTGCCAGCAGCGGACCGGCTCTCTATGGCTACACCTTC.

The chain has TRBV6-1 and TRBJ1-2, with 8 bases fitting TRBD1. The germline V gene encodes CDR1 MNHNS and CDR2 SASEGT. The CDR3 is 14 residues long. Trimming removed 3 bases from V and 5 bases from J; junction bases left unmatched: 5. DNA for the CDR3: TGTGCCAGCAGTGAGCGCAGGGGGCTTTATGGCTACACCTTC. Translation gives CASSERRGLYGYTF.

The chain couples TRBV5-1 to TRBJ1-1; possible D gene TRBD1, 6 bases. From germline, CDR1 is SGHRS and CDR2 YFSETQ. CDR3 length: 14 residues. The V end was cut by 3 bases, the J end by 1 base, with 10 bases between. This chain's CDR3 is CASSYRVGNTEAFF. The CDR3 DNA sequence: TGCGCCAGCAGCTACAGGGTGGGGAACACTGAAGCTTTCTTT.

CDR3 nucleotides: TGTGCCAGCAGTTTATCGATAAGCACTGAAGCTTTCTTT. Amino acids: CASSLSISTEAFF. The chain is built from TRBV27 and TRBJ1-1; D is ambiguous. CDR3 length: 13 amino acids. Germline lookup yields CDR1 MNHEY and CDR2 SMNVEV (reference sequence). The V end lost 0 bases, the J end lost 4 bases, and 6 bases lay between the germline ends.

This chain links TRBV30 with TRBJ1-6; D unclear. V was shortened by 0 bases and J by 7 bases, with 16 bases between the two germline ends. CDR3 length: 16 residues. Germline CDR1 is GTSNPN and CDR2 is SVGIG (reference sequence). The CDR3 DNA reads TGTGCCTGGAGTGTACCGTCATCCCATCCAAATTCACCCCTCCACTTT. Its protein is CAWSVPSSHPNSPLHF.

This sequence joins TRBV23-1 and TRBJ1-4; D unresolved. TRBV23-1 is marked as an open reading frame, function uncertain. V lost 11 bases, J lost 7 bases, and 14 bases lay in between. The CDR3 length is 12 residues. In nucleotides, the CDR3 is TGCGCCGTATCGGGGTTGTTTGAAAAACTGTTTTTT. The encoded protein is CAVSGLFEKLFF.

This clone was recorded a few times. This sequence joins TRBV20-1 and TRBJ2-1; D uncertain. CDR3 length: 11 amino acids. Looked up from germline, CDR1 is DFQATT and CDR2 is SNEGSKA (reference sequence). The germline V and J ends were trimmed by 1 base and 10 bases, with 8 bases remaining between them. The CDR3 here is CSARGGTEQFF. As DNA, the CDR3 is TGCAGTGCTAGAGGGGGTACGGAGCAGTTCTTC.

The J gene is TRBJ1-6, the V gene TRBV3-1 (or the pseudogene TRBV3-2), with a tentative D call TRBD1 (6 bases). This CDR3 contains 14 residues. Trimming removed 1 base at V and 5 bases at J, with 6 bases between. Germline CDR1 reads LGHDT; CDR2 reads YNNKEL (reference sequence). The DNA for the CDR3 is TGTGCCAGCAGCCAAGCAGGGGATAATTCACCCCTCCACTTT. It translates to CASSQAGDNSPLHF.

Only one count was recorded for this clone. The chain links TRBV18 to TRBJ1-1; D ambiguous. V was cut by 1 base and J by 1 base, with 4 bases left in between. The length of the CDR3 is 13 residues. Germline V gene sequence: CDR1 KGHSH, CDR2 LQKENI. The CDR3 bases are TGTGCCAGCTCACCACAACCGAACACTGAAGCTTTCTTT. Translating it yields CASSPQPNTEAFF.

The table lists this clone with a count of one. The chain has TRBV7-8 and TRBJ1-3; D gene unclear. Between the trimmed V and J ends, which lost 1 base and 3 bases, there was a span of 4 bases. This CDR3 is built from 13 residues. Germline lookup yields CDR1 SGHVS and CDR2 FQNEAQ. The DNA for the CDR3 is TGTGCCAGCAGCTTAGAAAGTGGAAACACCATATATTTT. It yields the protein CASSLESGNTIYF.

The CDR3 spells CASSIVAGGTGELFF. CDR3 nucleotides: TGTGCCAGTAGTATAGTAGCGGGGGGCACCGGGGAGCTGTTTTTT. The chain couples TRBV19 to TRBJ2-2, with TRBD2 matching over 10 bases. Trimming cost V 1 base and J 4 bases; bases outside gene matches: 0. This CDR3 is built from 15 residues. Per germline, CDR1 LNHDA and CDR2 SQIVND (reference sequence).

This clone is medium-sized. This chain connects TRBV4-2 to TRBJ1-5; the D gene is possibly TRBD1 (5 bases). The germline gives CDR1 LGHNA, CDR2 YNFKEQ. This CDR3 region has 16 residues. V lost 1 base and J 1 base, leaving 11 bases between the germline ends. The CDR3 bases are TGTGCCAGCAGCCAAGTTTGGGGGGTGAGCAATCAGCCCCAGCATTTT. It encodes CASSQVWGVSNQPQHF.